The following is a T cell receptor beta chain sequence with its context. No antigen is known for it. The germline V gene has CDR1 ENHRY and CDR2 SYGVKD. The CDR3 consists of 15 residues. Trimming cost V 3 bases and J 2 bases; bases outside gene matches: 6. This sample was included in a study of cytomegalovirus exposure and HLA in healthy donors. The study's findings and limits: In vitro, three CMV-associated chains proved specific for CMV antigens.

60 Vbeta and 13 Jbeta primers were used in PCR. Libraries were prepared by immunoSEQ multiplex PCR; TCRdb keeps only in-frame clonotypes and omits some of them. The sample consists of fewer than 200,000 clones, approximately 82% of them appearing once. The sequencing input was PBMCs. The sequence was collected from a male donor in good health and CMV-seronegative. The rearrangement joins TRBV10-3 to TRBJ2-5, with TRBD1 identical over 7 bases. The CDR3 nucleotides read TGTGCCATCAGTGATAGAGGGGGCCTACAAGAGACCCAGTACTTC. This encodes CAISDRGGLQETQYF.